Each of the 9 T cell receptor beta chains below was sequenced from the same sample in a study of blood T cell repertoires in COVID-19. Sequenced by immunoSEQ multiplex PCR; TCRdb stores in-frame clones only, minus some. This table has hundreds of thousands of clones, roughly 89% appearing once. What was sequenced was peripheral blood. Receptor source: a man aged 60-69 years who had recovered from COVID-19.

The rearrangement links TRBV2 to TRBJ2-2; TRBD2 might be the D (5 bases). Trimming pared 5 bases from V and 7 bases from J, leaving 17 bases between. This CDR3 is built from 15 residues. Looked up from germline, CDR1 is SNHLY and CDR2 is FYNNEI. CDR3 DNA: TGTGCCAGCAGTTTGGGAGTCAGTCCGGGCGGGGAGCTGTTTTTT. It specifies CASSLGVSPGGELFF.

This chain connects TRBV12-3 or TRBV12-4 to TRBJ1-1, with D perhaps matching TRBD1 (5 bases). CDR3 length: 13 residues. V was trimmed by 5 bases and J by 6 bases, leaving 13 bases between them. CDR3 in amino acids: CASSVSGGPEAFF. CDR3 DNA sequence: TGTGCCAGCAGTGTATCCGGGGGACCTGAAGCTTTCTTT.

The rearrangement joins TRBV7-9 to TRBJ1-6; D gene unclear. CDR1 and CDR2 (germline): SEHNR, FQNEAQ (reference sequence). The CDR3 extends over 13 amino acids. V was clipped by 0 bases and J by 9 bases, with 6 bases between them. The CDR3 is CASSLAAGSPLHF. CDR3 bases: TGTGCCAGCAGCTTAGCTGCGGGTTCACCCCTCCACTTT.

On this clone itself: Because the CDR3's place on the DNA is in doubt, the DNA is left out and the CDR3 is given as listed by TCRdb. The V gene is TRBV2, the J gene TRBJ2-7; the DNA was not used to check the table's D call, TRBD2. The CDR3 has 15 amino acids, counting both end residues. The germline V gene has CDR1 SNHLY and CDR2 FYNNEI. The CDR3 loop reads CASSSSVARSYEQYF.

This chain connects TRBV9 to TRBJ2-1; the D is unclear. Trimming cost V 0 bases and J 9 bases, with 7 bases left between them. The CDR3 spans 12 residues. Germline lookup yields CDR1 SGDLS and CDR2 YYNGEE. The CDR3 bases are TGTGCCAGCAGCGTAGGGTGGAGTGAGCAGTTCTTC. Its protein product is CASSVGWSEQFF. The full variable domain, completed using reference TRBV9 and TRBJ2-1, is DSGVTQTPKHLITATGQRVTLRCSPRSGDLSVYWYQQSLDQGLQFLIQYYNGEERAKGNILERFSAQQFPDLHSELNLSSLELGDSALYFCASSVGWSEQFFGPGTRLTVL.

J is TRBJ2-1 and V is TRBV6-5, with TRBD2 matching 10 bases. In germline, CDR1 is MNHEY, CDR2 SVGAGI. The CDR3 totals 16 residues. Germline trimming cut 2 bases from V and 6 bases from J; bases unmatched to any gene: 7. The CDR3 DNA is TGTGCCAGCAGTTACGAGGGACTAGCGCCCCTCAATGAGCAGTTCTTC. It codes for CASSYEGLAPLNEQFF.

The chain joins TRBV7-9 to TRBJ2-3; 10 bases align to TRBD2. V trimming: 5 bases; J trimming: 4 bases; junction bases outside the gene matches: 6. This CDR3 comprises 15 residues. CDR1 is SEHNR, CDR2 FQNEAQ, per germline (reference sequence). CDR3 DNA sequence: TGTGCCAGCAGCAGAGGCAGCGGGGGGGCAGATACGCAGTATTTT. Encoded protein: CASSRGSGGADTQYF.

The CDR3 loop reads CASRKSRAGAGETQYF. The CDR3 bases are TGTGCCAGCAGAAAAAGCCGGGCTGGGGCGGGGGAGACCCAGTACTTC. This rearrangement joins TRBV7-9 to TRBJ2-5, with TRBD2 as a possible D gene (6 bases). The CDR3 extends over 16 amino acids. V gave up 6 bases and J gave up 5 bases, with 22 bases separating them. CDR1 and CDR2 (germline): SEHNR, FQNEAQ (reference sequence).

This chain joins TRBV3-1 (or the pseudogene TRBV3-2) and TRBJ2-3, with D tentatively TRBD2 (5 bases). This CDR3 spans 13 amino acids. Looked up from germline, CDR1 is LGHDT and CDR2 is YNNKEL (reference sequence). With 3 bases removed from V and 6 bases from J, the gap between germline ends came to 10 bases. The CDR3 is CASSQSGWDTQYF. CDR3 sequence (DNA): TGTGCCAGCAGCCAGTCGGGGTGGGATACGCAGTATTTT.